The present T cell receptor beta chain was sequenced within a study of blood T cell repertoires in COVID-19. About the study: Sites across the United States, Italy and Spain contributed samples from acute and convalescent COVID-19.

TCRdb's copy holds only in-frame clones and misses some; the assay was immunoSEQ multiplex PCR. The sample contains 110,000 or so clones, roughly 90% of which appear only once. V dropped 5 bases and J dropped 12; count of bases not matched to a gene: 6. The CDR3 extends over 12 amino acids. Input material: peripheral blood. The chain uses TRBV12-3 or TRBV12-4 and TRBJ2-1; 8 nucleotides agree with TRBD2. The receptor was derived from a human donor with acute or convalescent COVID-19. The donor label of this sample is uncertain. The CDR3 reads CASSLDSGGQFF. The DNA for the CDR3 is TGTGCCAGCAGTCTCGACAGCGGGGGGCAGTTCTTC.